The TCR beta chain under discussion was sequenced for a study of CD8 T cells in Susac syndrome. The CDR3 is 14 amino acids. CDR1 SQVTM and CDR2 ANQGSEA come from the germline V gene. The V and J ends lost 0 bases and 10 bases, in that order; junction bases with no gene match: 7. Each multiple sclerosis control was a treatment-naive patient with relapsing-remitting disease that was either stable or active. This clonotype was detected only once. Roughly 0.5 to 1 ug RNA was reverse transcribed with random hexamers. The authors amplified TCR beta CDR3 across 54 Vbeta and 13 Jbeta using immunoSEQ multiplex PCR. TCRdb redid the calling of the immunoSEQ multiplex PCR reads with MiXCR, one entry per CDR3 protein. The sample yields 130,000 or so distinct CDR3 sequences, 80% to 85% seen once.

The source is a human donor with multiple sclerosis. The rearrangement joins TRBV29-1 to TRBJ1-4; 8 bases map to TRBD1. Sequencing was done on a sample of CD8+ T cells from PBMCs. The CDR3 nucleotides read TGCAGCGTTGAAGACCTCGGCACAGGGGGAAAACTGTTTTTT. It encodes CSVEDLGTGGKLFF. The variable domain in full, completed from reference TRBV29-1 and TRBJ1-4, reads SAVISQKPSRDICQRGTSLTIQCQVDSQVTMMFWYRQQPGQSLTLIATANQGSEATYESGFVIDKFPISRPNLTFSTLTVSNMSPEDSSIYLCSVEDLGTGGKLFFGSGTQLSVL.